This passage covers 16 T cell receptor beta chains from one sample sequenced in a study of yellow fever vaccine responses in identical twins. Via MiXCR, TCRdb re-called the RT-PCR reads, giving one row per CDR3 protein. Found here are more than 650 distinct CDR3 sequences, around 81% of them singletons; the top ten hold 5% to 8%. Source: T cells from blood (PBMCs), unsorted or a sorted subset (not recorded which), taken before or after yellow fever vaccination (not recorded which). These receptor sequences come from a woman in her late teens or twenties who received the yellow fever vaccine.

The chain has TRBV11-1 and TRBJ2-1; D not certain. Germline CDR1 is SGHAT and CDR2 is FQDESV (reference sequence). Trimming removed 1 base from V and 12 bases from J, with 13 bases in between. This CDR3 has 13 amino acids. The CDR3 nucleotides are TGTGCCAGCAGCTTAGTGCAAGCTGGCGGGCAGTTCTTC. Translation gives CASSLVQAGGQFF.

The CDR3 protein is CASSIESSGNYGYTF. The CDR3 DNA reads as TGTGCCAGCAGTATTGAGTCCTCAGGGAACTATGGCTACACCTTC. The chain carries TRBV6-1 and TRBJ1-2, with D possibly being TRBD1 (5 bases). This CDR3 has 15 residues. Germline-derived CDR1 and CDR2 are MNHNS and SASEGT. V was trimmed by 5 bases and J by 2 bases, leaving 15 bases between them.

The V call is TRBV6-5, the J call TRBJ2-3, with 10 bases matching TRBD2. The V gene end was trimmed by 0 bases and the J gene end by 1 base; junction bases not matched to a gene: 4. Germline CDR1 and CDR2: MNHEY and SVGAGI. The CDR3 covers 17 residues. The CDR3: CASSYSPSGSGTDTQYF. The CDR3 DNA sequence: TGTGCCAGCAGTTACTCCCCTAGCGGGAGTGGCACAGATACGCAGTATTTT.

The CDR3 DNA follows: TGCGCCAGCACATCAGGGGGGGTCAATCAGCCCCAGCATTTT. This sequence encodes CASTSGGVNQPQHF. The chain uses TRBV4-1 and TRBJ1-5; TRBD1 aligns across 7 bases. Germline V gene sequence: CDR1 MGHRA, CDR2 YSYEKL. The CDR3 sequence is 14 residues long. V was pared by 7 bases and J by 3 bases, with 6 bases of the junction left unmatched.

The V and J genes are TRBV11-1 and TRBJ2-5, with D possibly being TRBD1 or TRBD2 (6 bases each). The germline V gene has CDR1 SGHAT and CDR2 FQDESV (reference sequence). V lost 6 bases and J lost 1, with 18 bases in between. The CDR3 consists of 16 residues. This chain's CDR3 is CASSFPRGDLQETQYF. The CDR3 DNA follows: TGTGCCAGCAGTTTCCCGAGGGGGGACCTCCAAGAGACCCAGTACTTC. Together with reference TRBV11-1 and TRBJ2-5, the CDR3 gives the full variable domain: EAEVAQSPRYKITEKSQAVAFWCDPISGHATLYWYRQILGQGPELLVQFQDESVVDDSQLPKDRFSAERLKGVDSTLKIQPAELGDSAMYLCASSFPRGDLQETQYFGPGTRLLVL.

The V gene is TRBV24-1, the J gene TRBJ2-3, with D tentatively TRBD2 (6 bases). The CDR3 sequence is 14 residues long. In germline, CDR1 is KGHDR, CDR2 SFDVKD. V dropped 4 bases and J dropped 6 bases, with 13 bases sitting between them. The CDR3 bases are TGTGCCACCAGTGACCTTGGGACTCCGGATACGCAGTATTTT. It codes for CATSDLGTPDTQYF.

The gene calls are TRBV5-1 and TRBJ2-1; tentatively, D is TRBD2 (5 bases). V lost 3 bases to trimming and J lost 7 bases, with 11 bases between them. This CDR3 comprises 13 residues. The V gene's germline CDR1 is SGHRS and CDR2 YFSETQ. The CDR3 here is CASSSATGNEQFF. The CDR3 region has the DNA TGCGCCAGCAGCTCGGCAACGGGGAATGAGCAGTTCTTC.

The chain uses TRBV3-1 and TRBJ1-6; a possible D gene is TRBD1 (5 bases). The germline gives CDR1 LGHDT, CDR2 YNNKEL (reference sequence). CDR3 length: 15 residues. Trimming pared 0 bases from V and 10 bases from J, leaving 13 bases between. The CDR3 is CASSQEAGYRSPLHF. CDR3 sequence (DNA): TGTGCCAGCAGCCAAGAGGCAGGGTATAGATCACCCCTCCACTTT.

The chain carries TRBV29-1 and TRBJ2-2; 9 positions match TRBD1. Germline CDR1 is SQVTM and CDR2 is ANQGSEA. CDR3 length: 15 amino acids. V lost 7 bases to trimming and J lost 5 bases; unmatched junction nucleotides: 11. CDR3: CSAPQTGGGTGELFF. For the CDR3, the DNA is TGCAGCGCCCCCCAGACAGGGGGAGGGACCGGGGAGCTGTTTTTT.

A note on this clonotype: One base away lies a much larger clone, so this may be a sequencing read error. J is TRBJ1-4 and V is TRBV15; no clear D gene. V dropped 2 bases and J dropped 11 bases, with 9 bases sitting between them. There are 12 residues in the CDR3. The V gene's germline CDR1 is LNHNV and CDR2 YYDKDF (reference sequence). The DNA of the CDR3 is TGTGCCACCAGCAGATATCTCGGGAAACTGTTTTTT. This encodes CATSRYLGKLFF.

The V call is TRBV2, the J call TRBJ2-3; D might be TRBD1 (6 bases). Germline V gene sequence: CDR1 SNHLY, CDR2 FYNNEI. V lost 4 bases, J lost 2 bases, and 13 bases lay in between. This CDR3 comprises 15 residues. CDR3 region: CASSGGQSYTDTQYF. The CDR3 DNA reads as TGTGCCAGCAGTGGGGGGCAGTCTTACACAGATACGCAGTATTTT. Complete variable domain (other parts from reference TRBV2 and TRBJ2-3): EPEVTQTPSHQVTQMGQEVILRCVPISNHLYFYWYRQILGQKVEFLVSFYNNEISEKSEIFDDQFSVERPDGSNFTLKIRSTKLEDSAMYFCASSGGQSYTDTQYFGPGTRLTVL.

This clonotype was counted a single time. V usage is TRBV2 and J usage is TRBJ1-2; D ambiguous. V was trimmed by 3 bases and J by 0 bases, leaving 11 bases between them. CDR1 is SNHLY, CDR2 FYNNEI, per germline. The CDR3 runs 15 residues. The CDR3 here is CASSDPDGTNYGYTF. CDR3 bases: TGTGCCAGCAGTGACCCTGACGGCACTAACTATGGCTACACCTTC.

This chain uses TRBV11-2 with TRBJ2-7, with 7 bases fitting TRBD2. CDR1 is SGHAT, CDR2 FQNNGV, per germline. The CDR3 sequence is 14 residues long. Losses at the gene ends were 5 bases for V and 0 bases for J; bases not matched to a gene: 4. This chain's CDR3 is CASSPRGSSYEQYF. In DNA, the CDR3 is TGTGCCAGCAGCCCCCGCGGGAGCTCCTACGAGCAGTACTTC.

This clonotype was observed a single time. CDR3 coding DNA: TGTGCCACCATACAGGGGGGCAAAAACATTCAGTACTTC. It translates to CATIQGGKNIQYF. The rearrangement joins TRBV25-1 to TRBJ2-4; 8 nucleotides align to TRBD1. CDR1 is MGHDK and CDR2 is SYGVNS in the germline V gene. V was pared by 10 bases and J by 3 bases, with 5 bases of the junction left unmatched. CDR3 size: 13 residues.

The J gene is TRBJ2-1, the V gene TRBV14; possible D gene TRBD2, 5 bases. V was pared by 1 base and J by 2 bases, with 21 bases between. The CDR3 loop spans 19 amino acids. The germline V gene encodes CDR1 SGHDN and CDR2 FVKESK. The CDR3 is CASSQGAMRTFITYNEQFF. Written as DNA, the CDR3 is TGTGCCAGCAGCCAAGGGGCTATGAGGACTTTTATTACCTACAATGAGCAGTTCTTC.

Only a few counts were recorded for this clonotype. The chain carries TRBV15 and TRBJ1-2; D gene unclear. Trimming removed 1 base at V and 6 bases at J, with 9 bases between. From germline, CDR1 is LNHNV and CDR2 YYDKDF (reference sequence). The length of the CDR3 is 13 residues. The CDR3 DNA reads TGTGCCACCAGCAGAGGTTCAGAAAATGGCTACACCTTC. Translated, it gives CATSRGSENGYTF. The whole variable domain, remainder taken from reference TRBV15 and TRBJ1-2, is DAMVIQNPRYQVTQFGKPVTLSCSQTLNHNVMYWYQQKSSQAPKLLFHYYDKDFNNEADTPDNFQSRRPNTSFCFLDIRSPGLGDTAMYLCATSRGSENGYTFGSGTRLTVV.